This TCR beta chain comes out of a study of T cells in Graves' hyperthyroidism and ophthalmopathy. Study-wide findings and caveats: The model foresaw ophthalmopathy a median 6.5 months prior to onset.

The TCR beta CDR3 regions underwent amplification using RNA transcripts as the source. The primer set for the first-round RT-PCR of the TCR CDR3 was HTBI. In TCRdb, the multiplex PCR reads were re-called with MiXCR into one record per CDR3 protein. The data hold nearly 250,000 distinct CDR3 sequences, with about 15% observed a single time. The CDR3 is made up of 17 amino acids. Germline CDR1 reads MNHEY; CDR2 reads SVGEGT. The V segment lost 8 bases and the J segment 2 bases; nucleotides outside the gene matches: 10. There are many counts of this clonotype. The target antigen is unknown. The TCR sequence derives from a young woman with Graves' ophthalmopathy. The chain has TRBV6-2 or TRBV6-3 and TRBJ2-2, with 11 positions matching TRBD2. Source material: blood. This CDR3 reads CASATAGLAVNTGELFF. As DNA, the CDR3 is TGTGCCAGCGCAACGGCGGGACTAGCGGTTAACACCGGGGAGCTGTTTTTT.